One sample yielded the 19 T cell receptor beta chains listed below, sequenced in a study of blood T cell repertoires in COVID-19. Data came from immunoSEQ multiplex PCR; TCRdb stores just in-frame clones and leaves some out. The data show 350,000 to 450,000 clones, 85% seen once. The sequenced sample consisted of peripheral blood. Receptors originate from a woman aged 18-35 years with acute or convalescent COVID-19.

The rearrangement links TRBV29-1 to TRBJ1-4, with 10 bases aligning to TRBD1. CDR1 is SQVTM and CDR2 is ANQGSEA in the germline V gene. Germline trimming cut 7 bases from V and 6 bases from J; bases unmatched to any gene: 17. This CDR3 contains 17 residues. CDR3 amino acids: CSAWVTGGAGFYEKLFF. The CDR3 DNA follows: TGCAGCGCCTGGGTGACAGGGGGCGCGGGTTTTTATGAAAAACTGTTTTTT.

This clone was seen once. The chain recombines TRBV7-2 with TRBJ1-1; 9 bases agree with TRBD1. In germline, CDR1 is SGHTA, CDR2 FQGNSA. The CDR3 has 13 residues. Trimming at V came to 3 bases and at J to 6 bases, leaving 2 bases not matched to a gene. CDR3 amino acids: CASSLGTGSEAFF. In DNA form, the CDR3 reads TGTGCCAGCAGCTTGGGGACAGGGTCTGAAGCTTTCTTT.

V usage is TRBV6-5 and J usage is TRBJ2-7, with D perhaps TRBD1 (6 bases). The CDR3 has 14 amino acids. Between the trimmed V and J ends, which lost 5 bases and 4 bases, there was a span of 15 bases. Per germline, CDR1 MNHEY and CDR2 SVGAGI. The CDR3 DNA reads as TGTGCCAGCAGTACCGGACAGTTCGGGTACGAGCAGTACTTC. This translates into CASSTGQFGYEQYF.

The chain carries TRBV19 and TRBJ2-7; 10 bases are shared with TRBD2. Trimming took 4 bases from V and 9 from J; bases not matched to a gene: 9. CDR1 and CDR2 from the germline V gene are LNHDA and SQIVND (reference sequence). This CDR3 comprises 14 residues. CDR3 coding DNA: TGTGCCAGTAGTACTAGCGGGAGTGTTTTCGGGCAGTACTTC. Its protein is CASSTSGSVFGQYF.

V and J are TRBV7-8 and TRBJ1-2; D is perhaps TRBD1 (5 bases). The CDR3 is 16 residues long. Looked up from germline, CDR1 is SGHVS and CDR2 is FQNEAQ. Trimming took 5 bases from V and 3 from J, leaving 19 bases between them. CDR3 protein: CASSLLGSGEDYGYTF. The CDR3 DNA sequence: TGTGCCAGCAGCCTACTGGGGTCGGGGGAAGACTATGGCTACACCTTC.

The chain combines TRBV6-5 with TRBJ1-1; 11 bases are a match to TRBD1. Trimming at V came to 4 bases and at J to 2 bases, leaving 6 bases not matched to a gene. This CDR3 region has 16 residues. CDR1 and CDR2 (germline): MNHEY, SVGAGI. CDR3 sequence reads: CASSFRDRGINTEAFF. The CDR3 bases are TGTGCCAGCAGTTTCCGGGACAGGGGGATAAACACTGAAGCTTTCTTT.

The J gene is TRBJ2-3, the V gene TRBV5-6; 8 positions match TRBD1. Germline CDR1 is SGHDT and CDR2 is YYEEEE. This CDR3 has 15 amino acids. V lost 4 bases, J lost 1 base, and 5 bases stayed unmatched. The CDR3 nucleotides read TGTGCCAGCAGCCTGCCGGGACAGGGCACAGATACGCAGTATTTT. Its translation is CASSLPGQGTDTQYF. The whole variable domain, filled in from reference TRBV5-6 and TRBJ2-3, reads DAGVTQSPTHLIKTRGQQVTLRCSPKSGHDTVSWYQQALGQGPQFIFQYYEEEERQRGNFPDRFSGHQFPNYSSELNVNALLLGDSALYLCASSLPGQGTDTQYFGPGTRLTVL.

The chain recombines TRBV5-6 with TRBJ2-3; TRBD2 matches at 9 bases. V dropped 2 bases and J dropped 2; count of bases not matched to a gene: 3. The CDR3 spans 15 residues. The germline V gene encodes CDR1 SGHDT and CDR2 YYEEEE. CDR3 DNA: TGTGCCAGCAGCTTTAGCGGGGGAGCCACAGATACGCAGTATTTT. It yields the protein CASSFSGGATDTQYF. Full variable domain (rest looked up from reference TRBV5-6 and TRBJ2-3): DAGVTQSPTHLIKTRGQQVTLRCSPKSGHDTVSWYQQALGQGPQFIFQYYEEEERQRGNFPDRFSGHQFPNYSSELNVNALLLGDSALYLCASSFSGGATDTQYFGPGTRLTVL.

The chain is built from TRBV6-1 and TRBJ2-5; weak D call: TRBD2 (7 bases). Deletions cut 3 bases from V and 2 bases from J, with 13 bases between. This CDR3 has 15 residues. CDR1 is MNHNS and CDR2 is SASEGT in the germline V gene. The CDR3 DNA sequence: TGTGCCAGCAGTGATGGGGGGGGGACACAAGAGACCCAGTACTTC. This sequence encodes CASSDGGGTQETQYF.

This chain uses TRBV2 with TRBJ2-2; 11 bases match TRBD2. The CDR3 length is 16 residues. The V and J ends lost 6 bases and 6 bases, in that order; junction bases with no gene match: 9. Germline V gene sequence: CDR1 SNHLY, CDR2 FYNNEI. The CDR3 region has the DNA TGTGCCAGCAGGGGATCTAGCGGGAGGAGTGCCGGGGAGCTGTTTTTT. This gives the protein CASRGSSGRSAGELFF.

V gene TRBV2 combines with J gene TRBJ2-3; 8 nucleotides agree with TRBD1. After removal of 4 bases from V and 6 bases from J, the junction contained 0 bases not matched to a gene. CDR1 and CDR2 from the germline V gene are SNHLY and FYNNEI. The CDR3 runs 12 residues. CDR3 residues: CASSGTGDTQYF. CDR3 sequence (DNA): TGTGCCAGCAGTGGGACAGGGGATACGCAGTATTTT.

The chain combines TRBV13 with TRBJ2-5; TRBD1 might be the D (7 bases). The CDR3 covers 12 residues. Germline CDR1 reads PRHDT; CDR2 reads FYEKMQ (reference sequence). V lost 8 bases to trimming and J lost 4 bases, with 11 bases between them. The CDR3 here is CASSGGLETQYF. CDR3 DNA sequence: TGTGCCAGCTCAGGGGGGTTAGAGACCCAGTACTTC.

The chain employs TRBV3-1 (or the pseudogene TRBV3-2) and TRBJ2-7; 7 bases map to TRBD2. The germline V gene encodes CDR1 LGHDT and CDR2 YNNKEL (reference sequence). The trim removed 1 base at V and 0 bases at J, leaving 0 bases unmatched. The CDR3 contains 14 residues. The CDR3 DNA reads TGTGCCAGCAGCCAAGGGACTAGCTCCTACGAGCAGTACTTC. Protein: CASSQGTSSYEQYF.

The table lists this clone with a few counts. The chain recombines TRBV6-5 with TRBJ1-2, with D possibly being TRBD1 (5 bases). The CDR3 contains 14 residues. CDR1 and CDR2 from the germline V gene are MNHEY and SVGAGI. Trimming pared 7 bases from V and 5 bases from J, leaving 17 bases between. The CDR3 bases are TGTGCCAGCAACGAACTGGCAGGGTCTTATGGCTACACCTTC. This sequence encodes CASNELAGSYGYTF.

This clone appeared a few times. This chain links TRBV5-3 with TRBJ1-6; D gene unclear. Being an ORF, TRBV5-3 has a function that is uncertain. The V end lost 0 bases, the J end lost 7 bases, and 8 bases lay between the germline ends. The CDR3 spans 14 residues. CDR3 sequence (DNA): TGTGCCAGAAGCTTGGCACTGGGCAATTCACCCCTCCACTTT. Amino acids: CARSLALGNSPLHF.

The rearrangement uses TRBV5-4 and TRBJ2-6, with a weak D call TRBD1 (5 bases). V was clipped by 3 bases and J by 1 base, with 8 bases between them. The germline V gene encodes CDR1 SGHNT and CDR2 YYREEE (reference sequence). The CDR3 consists of 15 residues. CDR3 sequence (DNA): TGTGCCAGCAGCTCGACAGTATCTGGGGCCAACGTCCTGACTTTC. Protein: CASSSTVSGANVLTF.

The chain couples TRBV15 to TRBJ1-4, with 9 bases fitting TRBD1. Germline V lookup: CDR1 LNHNV, CDR2 YYDKDF (reference sequence). This CDR3 spans 17 amino acids. V was clipped by 3 bases and J by 5 bases; unmatched bases: 10. The CDR3 coding sequence is TGTGCCACCAGCAGTGCAAGGACAGGGGTCCGAAATGAAAAACTGTTTTTT. This gives the protein CATSSARTGVRNEKLFF. The whole variable domain, filled in from reference TRBV15 and TRBJ1-4, reads DAMVIQNPRYQVTQFGKPVTLSCSQTLNHNVMYWYQQKSSQAPKLLFHYYDKDFNNEADTPDNFQSRRPNTSFCFLDIRSPGLGDTAMYLCATSSARTGVRNEKLFFGSGTQLSVL.

This clone was observed a handful of times. The sample holds other DNA sequences that translate to the same CDR3. This chain connects TRBV20-1 to TRBJ2-7, with unresolved D. CDR3 size: 12 residues. The V end was cut by 3 bases, the J end by 0 bases, with 6 bases between. Germline V gene data show CDR1 as DFQATT and CDR2 as SNEGSKA (reference sequence). CDR3 nucleotides: TGCAGTGCTAGTAGGAGCTCCTACGAGCAGTACTTC. Translating gives CSASRSSYEQYF.

This clone came up once. V gene TRBV2 combines with J gene TRBJ1-2; D gene uncertain. Germline values: CDR1 SNHLY, CDR2 FYNNEI. This CDR3 spans 13 amino acids. V lost 0 bases and J lost 8, with 10 bases in between. The CDR3 here is CASSEAESGGYTF. Written as DNA, the CDR3 is TGTGCCAGCAGTGAAGCGGAGTCCGGCGGCTACACCTTC.